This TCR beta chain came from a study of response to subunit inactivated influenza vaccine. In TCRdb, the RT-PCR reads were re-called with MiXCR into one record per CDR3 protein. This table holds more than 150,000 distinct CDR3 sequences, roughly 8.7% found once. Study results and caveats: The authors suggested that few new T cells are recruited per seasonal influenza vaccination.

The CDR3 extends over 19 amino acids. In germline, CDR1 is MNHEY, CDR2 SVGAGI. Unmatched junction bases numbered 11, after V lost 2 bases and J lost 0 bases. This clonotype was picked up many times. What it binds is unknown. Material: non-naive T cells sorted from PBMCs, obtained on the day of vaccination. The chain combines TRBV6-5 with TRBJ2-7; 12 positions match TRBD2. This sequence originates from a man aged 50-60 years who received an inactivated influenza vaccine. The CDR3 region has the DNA TGTGCCAGCAGTTACCGATCTACTAGCGGGGGGACTTACTCCTACGAGCAGTACTTC. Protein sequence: CASSYRSTSGGTYSYEQYF.